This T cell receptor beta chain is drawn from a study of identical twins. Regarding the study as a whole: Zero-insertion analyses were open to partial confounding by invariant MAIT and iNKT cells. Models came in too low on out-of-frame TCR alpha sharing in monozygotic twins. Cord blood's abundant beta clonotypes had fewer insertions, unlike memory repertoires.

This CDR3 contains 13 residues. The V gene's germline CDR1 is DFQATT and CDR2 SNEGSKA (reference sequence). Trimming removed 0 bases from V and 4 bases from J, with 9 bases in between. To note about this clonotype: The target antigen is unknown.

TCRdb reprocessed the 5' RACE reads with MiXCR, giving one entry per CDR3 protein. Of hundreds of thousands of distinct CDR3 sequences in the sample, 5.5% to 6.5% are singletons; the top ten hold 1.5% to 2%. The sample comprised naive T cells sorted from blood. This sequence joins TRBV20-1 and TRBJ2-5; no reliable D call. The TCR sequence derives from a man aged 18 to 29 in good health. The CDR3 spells CSARDRNVETQYF. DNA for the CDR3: TGCAGTGCTAGAGATCGGAACGTAGAGACCCAGTACTTC.